The clone carrying this TCR beta chain was picked up one time. Its antigen is currently unknown. The PCR used 60 Vbeta and 13 Jbeta primers. Profiled with immunoSEQ multiplex PCR; TCRdb holds only in-frame clones, not every one. The sample lists about 120,000 clones, roughly 80% occurring once. Nominally healthy donors were sampled, though unrecorded immune exposures were likely. The sample originates from a study of cytomegalovirus exposure and HLA in healthy donors. Regarding the study as a whole: Reported findings show TCR beta sequences accurately forecast HLA-A and HLA-B alleles in most subjects. Among the CMV-associated chains, a few were confirmed in vitro as specific for CMV antigens. In a later analysis, productive TCRs from donors in an Asian-associated ancestry cluster reportedly carried fewer N-insertions than the cohort mean.

The CDR3 runs to 18 residues. Germline CDR1 is SGHRS and CDR2 is YFSETQ. The V gene end was trimmed by 3 bases and the J gene end by 4 bases; junction bases not matched to a gene: 18. The sample was PBMCs. This sequence was found in a female donor in good health and CMV-seronegative. This chain joins TRBV5-1 and TRBJ2-7; 8 positions agree with TRBD1. CDR3 region: CASSSIGQQGGPPYEQYF. The CDR3 nucleotides are TGCGCCAGCAGCTCCATAGGTCAACAGGGGGGTCCTCCGTACGAGCAGTACTTC.